What follows are 23 T cell receptor beta chains derived from one specimen sequenced in a study of blood T cell repertoires in COVID-19. TCRdb's table, derived via immunoSEQ multiplex PCR, lists solely in-frame clones and lacks some. This table holds 190,000 or so clones, approximately 86% found once. Sequencing used PBMCs or T cells enriched from blood (not recorded which). The receptors originated from a woman aged 25 to 39 who had been exposed to COVID-19.

The rearrangement joins TRBV6-5 to TRBJ1-2; no firm D call. The CDR3 sequence is 14 residues long. V was trimmed by 5 bases and J by 4 bases, leaving 14 bases between them. Per the germline V gene, CDR1 is MNHEY and CDR2 is SVGAGI. This CDR3 reads CASSTPESIYGYTF. CDR3 nucleotides: TGTGCCAGCAGTACCCCGGAGAGCATCTATGGCTACACCTTC.

The V gene is TRBV30, the J gene TRBJ2-7; 10 positions match TRBD2. CDR1 and CDR2 from the germline V gene are GTSNPN and SVGIG (reference sequence). The V and J ends lost 3 bases and 7 bases, in that order; junction bases with no gene match: 6. The CDR3 extends over 13 amino acids. The CDR3 is CAWRAGGTREQYF. The CDR3 region has the DNA TGTGCCTGGAGAGCGGGGGGGACGAGGGAGCAGTACTTC.

The chain recombines TRBV3-1 (or the pseudogene TRBV3-2) with TRBJ2-3, with D unresolved. Germline CDR1 is LGHDT and CDR2 is YNNKEL (reference sequence). The length of the CDR3 is 12 residues. V was shortened by 4 bases and J by 14 bases, with 16 bases between the two germline ends. The DNA of the CDR3 is TGTGCCAGCAGCCTAGGAGACTCTGATCCGTATTTT. Translating gives CASSLGDSDPYF.

This chain links TRBV4-2 with TRBJ1-6, with D maybe TRBD1 (6 bases). CDR1 and CDR2 (germline): LGHNA, YNFKEQ. The CDR3 extends over 13 amino acids. With 0 bases removed from V and 12 bases from J, the gap between germline ends came to 9 bases. The CDR3: CASSQEWGLPLHF. In nucleotides, the CDR3 is TGTGCCAGCAGCCAAGAATGGGGGCTACCCCTCCACTTT.

This clone has just one count. This rearrangement joins TRBV6-5 to TRBJ1-2; D not resolved. This CDR3 comprises 14 residues. V lost 4 bases and J 4 bases, leaving 13 bases between the germline ends. Germline V CDR1 and CDR2: MNHEY, SVGAGI. DNA of the CDR3: TGTGCCAGCAGTTTCGGGTTCCCTCTCTATGGCTACACCTTC. Translating it yields CASSFGFPLYGYTF.

The rearrangement joins TRBV15 to TRBJ2-3, with 9 bases aligning to TRBD1. The germline V gene has CDR1 LNHNV and CDR2 YYDKDF (reference sequence). The junction had 18 bases not matched to a gene; V was cut back by 3 bases and J by 5 bases. This CDR3 has 19 amino acids. The CDR3 sequence is CATSRKDIKGQGGKDTQYF. The CDR3 nucleotides read TGTGCCACCAGCAGGAAAGACATAAAGGGACAGGGCGGGAAAGATACGCAGTATTTT.

Here the CDR3 reads CASSVGRGELFF. The CDR3 nucleotides are TGTGCCAGCAGCGTGGGGCGCGGGGAGCTGTTTTTT. The chain is built from TRBV9 and TRBJ2-2; possibly TRBD1 for D (5 bases). The CDR3 runs to 12 residues. Trimming took off 2 bases at V and 7 bases at J, with 6 bases between the two ends. Germline CDR1 and CDR2: SGDLS and YYNGEE.

V usage is TRBV5-1 and J usage is TRBJ1-1; 7 nucleotides line up with TRBD1. The CDR3 runs to 15 residues. The V and J ends lost 4 bases and 5 bases, in that order; junction bases with no gene match: 11. Per germline, CDR1 SGHRS and CDR2 YFSETQ. The DNA of the CDR3 is TGCGCCAGCAGCCCGGGACAGACCATTCAGACTGAAGCTTTCTTT. Its translation: CASSPGQTIQTEAFF.

The chain carries TRBV7-9 and TRBJ2-3; possibly TRBD2 for D (6 bases). The CDR3 spans 18 residues. Trimming pared 4 bases from V and 0 bases from J, leaving 20 bases between. The germline gives CDR1 SEHNR, CDR2 FQNEAQ (reference sequence). The CDR3: CASSSREVSAKSTDTQYF. For the CDR3, the DNA is TGTGCCAGCAGCTCGAGGGAGGTTAGCGCCAAAAGCACAGATACGCAGTATTTT.

This clone occurred a few times. The chain combines TRBV5-5 with TRBJ2-7, with D perhaps matching TRBD1 (6 bases). CDR3 length equals 13 residues. In germline, CDR1 is SGHKS, CDR2 YYEKEE (reference sequence). Trimming cost V 2 bases and J 1 base, with 7 bases left between them. The CDR3 here is CASSLQGSYEQYF. For the CDR3, the DNA is TGTGCCAGCAGCTTACAGGGTTCCTACGAGCAGTACTTC.

The V call is TRBV19, the J call TRBJ1-2; D gene ambiguous. The length of the CDR3 is 14 residues. Trimming took 6 bases from V and 0 from J, leaving 11 bases between them. Germline values: CDR1 LNHDA, CDR2 SQIVND (reference sequence). The CDR3 spells CASRPTEANYGYTF. For the CDR3, the DNA is TGTGCCAGTAGGCCTACCGAGGCTAACTATGGCTACACCTTC.

This sequence joins TRBV7-9 and TRBJ2-3, with 9 bases that match TRBD1. After removal of 8 bases from V and 3 bases from J, the junction contained 6 bases not matched to a gene. Germline-derived CDR1 and CDR2 are SEHNR and FQNEAQ (reference sequence). The CDR3 spans 14 residues. The CDR3 here is CASGATGGTDTQYF. CDR3 coding DNA: TGTGCCAGCGGCGCGACAGGGGGTACAGATACGCAGTATTTT.

This sequence joins TRBV5-1 and TRBJ2-5; 7 positions match TRBD2. The junction had 5 bases not matched to a gene; V was cut back by 4 bases and J by 5 bases. The CDR3 extends over 13 amino acids. Germline-derived CDR1 and CDR2 are SGHRS and YFSETQ. The CDR3 region is CASSSSGMETQYF. CDR3 bases: TGCGCCAGCAGCAGCAGCGGGATGGAGACCCAGTACTTC.

The rearrangement joins TRBV30 to TRBJ2-7; D unresolved. The CDR3 sequence is 12 residues long. V was cut by 0 bases and J by 7 bases, with 10 bases left in between. Germline assignment: CDR1 GTSNPN and CDR2 SVGIG (reference sequence). The CDR3: CAWSVGPGEQYF. In DNA, the CDR3 is TGTGCCTGGAGTGTAGGCCCCGGGGAGCAGTACTTC. Full variable domain (outside the CDR3, taken from reference TRBV30 and TRBJ2-7): SQTIHQWPATLVQPVGSPLSLECTVEGTSNPNLYWYRQAAGRGLQLLFYSVGIGQISSEVPQNLSASRPQDRQFILSSKKLLLSDSGFYLCAWSVGPGEQYFGPGTRLTVT.

This clone was detected a few times. The genes are TRBV7-3 and TRBJ2-3; 7 bases line up with TRBD2. Per germline, CDR1 SGHTA and CDR2 FQGTGA. J gave up 1 base and V 7 bases, and 11 bases lay outside the gene matches. The CDR3 is made up of 16 amino acids. Written as DNA, the CDR3 is TGTGCCAGCACCTCCCTGCGGGGGTACCGCACAGATACGCAGTATTTT. Its translation: CASTSLRGYRTDTQYF.

The V call is TRBV18, the J call TRBJ2-5; tentative D call: TRBD1 (6 bases). The V and J ends lost 2 bases and 2 bases respectively, with 9 bases between them. CDR3 length equals 14 residues. Germline lookup yields CDR1 KGHSH and CDR2 LQKENI. The CDR3 coding sequence is TGTGCCAGCTCACCAGGGACACATCAAGAGACCCAGTACTTC. Translated, it gives CASSPGTHQETQYF.

The genes are TRBV30 and TRBJ1-3, with TRBD1 as a possible D gene (6 bases). Germline values: CDR1 GTSNPN, CDR2 SVGIG (reference sequence). The V end was cut by 7 bases, the J end by 0 bases, with 13 bases between. CDR3 length: 14 amino acids. The CDR3: CASRQGYSGNTIYF. The CDR3 DNA sequence: TGTGCCTCTCGCCAGGGGTACTCTGGAAACACCATATATTTT.

The CDR3 DNA reads TGTGCCAGCAGCTCGGGACAGCTAAACACTGAAGCTTTCTTT. It yields the protein CASSSGQLNTEAFF. The chain recombines TRBV7-3 with TRBJ1-1; 7 bases agree with TRBD1. With V trimmed by 4 bases and J by 2 bases, 4 bases remained unmatched. Per the germline V gene, CDR1 is SGHTA and CDR2 is FQGTGA. The CDR3 covers 14 residues.

The rearrangement uses TRBV2 and TRBJ2-3, with 7 nucleotides matching TRBD1. The J segment lost 3 bases and the V segment lost 7 bases, leaving 7 bases of the junction unmatched. Germline V gene sequence: CDR1 SNHLY, CDR2 FYNNEI. The CDR3 sequence is 14 residues long. The CDR3 loop is CASNPGGWTDTQYF. DNA of the CDR3: TGTGCCAGCAATCCAGGGGGTTGGACAGATACGCAGTATTTT. Supplemented by reference TRBV2 and TRBJ2-3, the full variable domain reads EPEVTQTPSHQVTQMGQEVILRCVPISNHLYFYWYRQILGQKVEFLVSFYNNEISEKSEIFDDQFSVERPDGSNFTLKIRSTKLEDSAMYFCASNPGGWTDTQYFGPGTRLTVL.

The gene calls are TRBV7-8 and TRBJ1-3; 9 bases agree with TRBD1. V trimming: 5 bases; J trimming: 2 bases; junction bases outside the gene matches: 4. Germline V gene lookup returns CDR1 SGHVS and CDR2 FQNEAQ. The CDR3 totals 15 residues. The CDR3 spells CASSRGTGTGNTIYF. CDR3 sequence (DNA): TGTGCCAGCAGCCGAGGGACAGGGACTGGAAACACCATATATTTT.

V gene TRBV6-5 combines with J gene TRBJ1-2; 7 bases align to TRBD1. The CDR3 is 14 amino acids. Germline V gene data show CDR1 as MNHEY and CDR2 as SVGAGI. The ends lost 4 bases at V and 4 bases at J; junction bases unmatched: 6. This CDR3 reads CASSWDRQFYGYTF. The CDR3 nucleotides read TGTGCCAGCAGTTGGGACAGACAATTCTATGGCTACACCTTC.

The V call is TRBV3-1 (or the pseudogene TRBV3-2), the J call TRBJ1-2; 9 bases align to TRBD1. This CDR3 is 15 amino acids long. V was pared by 7 bases and J by 2 bases, with 8 bases of the junction left unmatched. Looked up from germline, CDR1 is LGHDT and CDR2 is YNNKEL (reference sequence). In nucleotides, the CDR3 is TGTGCCAGCACCATAGGGGACAGGGTAAACTATGGCTACACCTTC. This codes for CASTIGDRVNYGYTF.

This clone showed up just a few times. The chain is built from TRBV19 and TRBJ1-5, with 11 bases that match TRBD1. Looked up from germline, CDR1 is LNHDA and CDR2 is SQIVND (reference sequence). V was clipped by 5 bases and J by 2 bases; unmatched bases: 5. The CDR3 has 16 amino acids. The chain's CDR3 is CASSLGTGGGNQPQHF. The DNA for the CDR3 is TGTGCCAGTAGTCTCGGGACAGGGGGTGGCAATCAGCCCCAGCATTTT.